Here is one TCR beta chain with its context. Its target is unknown. This sample is drawn from a study of identical twins. Study results and caveats: There were fewer insertions in abundant cord blood beta clonotypes, but memory repertoires showed no such pattern.

The ends lost 8 bases at V and 8 bases at J; junction bases unmatched: 5. CDR1 is MNHNS and CDR2 is SASEGT in the germline V gene. The CDR3 covers 12 residues. Via MiXCR, TCRdb re-called the 5' RACE reads, giving one row per CDR3 protein. The sample consists of under 250,000 distinct CDR3 sequences, under 10% of them appearing once. These data also formed part of another study, on yellow fever vaccine responses in identical twins.

The V call is TRBV6-1, the J call TRBJ2-1; 8 positions match TRBD1. This receptor was identified in a woman aged 18-29 years in good health. Sequenced material: memory (CD45RO+) T cells sorted from blood. The CDR3 sequence is CASSGTGYEQFF. For the CDR3, the DNA is TGTGCCAGCTCCGGGACAGGCTATGAGCAGTTCTTC.